The next 14 T cell receptor beta chains were all read from a single sample in a study of T cells expressing NK-cell markers. From its re-call of the 5' RACE reads, TCRdb lists each CDR3 protein once, without DNA. The sample's table shows roughly 300,000 distinct CDR3 sequences. Sequencing used blood T cells: a sorted CD56 or NKG2C T cell subset, CD4+ or CD8+ T cells, or bulk PBMC T cells (not recorded which). The source of these receptors is a woman aged 18 to 75 in good health.

The rearrangement joins TRBV6-5 to TRBJ1-4; with no DNA, the TCRdb D assignment of TRBD1 cannot be verified. Germline V gene lookup returns CDR1 MNHEY and CDR2 SVGAGI. The CDR3 extends over 16 amino acids. CDR3 residues: CASSYSPPGPGEKLFF.

The V gene is TRBV20-1, the J gene TRBJ1-2; TCRdb calls TRBD1, which cannot be checked without DNA. This CDR3 has 15 residues. Germline V lookup: CDR1 DFQATT, CDR2 SNEGSKA (reference sequence). The CDR3 spells CSATSRDRVSSGYTF.

The chain employs TRBV5-1 and TRBJ1-4; TCRdb's assignment of TRBD1 cannot be checked, as there is no DNA. Germline V lookup: CDR1 SGHRS, CDR2 YFSETQ. The CDR3 spans 14 residues. CDR3 protein: CASSGGGFGEKLFF.

The rearrangement links TRBV20-1 to TRBJ2-5; the D call of TRBD1 rests on TCRdb alone, since no DNA is present to check it. CDR3 length equals 13 residues. CDR1 is DFQATT and CDR2 is SNEGSKA in the germline V gene (reference sequence). CDR3 in amino acids: CSAPPLGGGTQYF.

V and J are TRBV7-2 and TRBJ2-5. CDR1 is SGHTA and CDR2 is FQGNSA in the germline V gene. The CDR3 runs to 13 residues. This chain's CDR3 is CASSLRRKETQYF.

The chain has TRBV7-9 and TRBJ2-6; TCRdb lists TRBD1, though no DNA is available to test this call. This CDR3 comprises 15 residues. Per the germline V gene, CDR1 is SEHNR and CDR2 is FQNEAQ (reference sequence). The CDR3 spells CASTLTSSGANVLTF.

V is TRBV27 and J is TRBJ2-7; TCRdb indicates TRBD1, and absent DNA this call remains unverified. In germline, CDR1 is MNHEY, CDR2 SMNVEV (reference sequence). The CDR3 consists of 13 residues. The CDR3 reads CASRPLDSYEQYF.

The chain couples TRBV7-2 to TRBJ1-2. Germline V CDR1 and CDR2: SGHTA, FQGNSA. This CDR3 has 14 amino acids. CDR3 sequence: CASSLGGPNYGYTF.

This sequence joins TRBV6-2 or TRBV6-3 and TRBJ1-5. The length of the CDR3 is 15 residues. Germline CDR1 is MNHEY and CDR2 is SVGEGT. The CDR3 loop reads CASSREGYSNQPQHF.

This chain uses TRBV20-1 with TRBJ2-1; TCRdb's assignment of TRBD1 cannot be checked, as there is no DNA. In germline, CDR1 is DFQATT, CDR2 SNEGSKA (reference sequence). CDR3 length: 19 residues. The CDR3 is CSARSQITGILTSYNEQFF.

The chain is built from TRBV4-1 and TRBJ1-5; checking the TCRdb D call of TRBD1 is not possible without DNA. The CDR3 runs to 17 residues. Per germline, CDR1 MGHRA and CDR2 YSYEKL. The CDR3 protein is CASSRGGDTWGNQPQHF.

V and J are TRBV4-2 and TRBJ2-1; lacking DNA, the TRBD2 call made by TCRdb goes unchecked. The CDR3 contains 21 residues. Germline CDR1 reads LGHNA; CDR2 reads YNFKEQ. CDR3: CASSQDLRTSGRERSYNEQFF.

The genes are TRBV4-3 and TRBJ1-6. This CDR3 has 15 residues. CDR1 is LGHNA, CDR2 YSLEER, per germline. CDR3 region: CASSQEGLYNSPLHF.

The J gene is TRBJ2-2, the V gene TRBV7-2; the D call of TRBD2 rests on TCRdb alone, since no DNA is present to check it. CDR1 is SGHTA, CDR2 FQGNSA, per germline. The CDR3 runs 16 residues. The CDR3 spells CASRTLAGGGTGELFF.